Sequencing of this T cell receptor beta chain was carried out in a study of shared clonotypes between healthy human individuals. TCRdb's copy holds only in-frame clones and misses some; the assay was immunoSEQ multiplex PCR. In the table there are 1.5 million to 2.5 million clones, about 95% of which are singletons. General study results and limits: Some clonotypes were shared by all four sorted-subset donors, while others were not shared. The non-shared ones had lower generation probabilities than the shared ones. Sharing across four donors was highest in naive CD4 (roughly 5%) and lowest in memory CD8 (roughly 0.4%). Estimated richness was generally greater in naive than memory subsets. Expectations were that clonotype sharing among donors would be affected by sequencing depth.

Naive-designated CD8 cells lacked CD45RO, were positively enriched for CCR7, and omitted terminally differentiated effector memory CD45RA+ cells. Points on this clone: Its antigen is currently unknown. Other DNA variants within this sample encode the same CDR3.

Trimming took 0 bases from V and 5 from J, leaving 11 bases between them. Germline V gene sequence: CDR1 SGDLS, CDR2 YYNGEE. The CDR3 is made up of 14 amino acids. The clonotype was recovered from a man aged 18 to 30 in good health. The gene calls are TRBV9 and TRBJ1-2, with a possible D match to TRBD1 (6 bases). Sequenced sample: naive CD8+ T cells sorted from blood. CDR3 in DNA: TGTGCCAGCAGCGTAGGAGGGGGGAATTATGGCTACACCTTC. This gives the protein CASSVGGGNYGYTF. The variable domain in full, with the rest retrieved from reference TRBV9 and TRBJ1-2, is DSGVTQTPKHLITATGQRVTLRCSPRSGDLSVYWYQQSLDQGLQFLIQYYNGEERAKGNILERFSAQQFPDLHSELNLSSLELGDSALYFCASSVGGGNYGYTFGSGTRLTVV.